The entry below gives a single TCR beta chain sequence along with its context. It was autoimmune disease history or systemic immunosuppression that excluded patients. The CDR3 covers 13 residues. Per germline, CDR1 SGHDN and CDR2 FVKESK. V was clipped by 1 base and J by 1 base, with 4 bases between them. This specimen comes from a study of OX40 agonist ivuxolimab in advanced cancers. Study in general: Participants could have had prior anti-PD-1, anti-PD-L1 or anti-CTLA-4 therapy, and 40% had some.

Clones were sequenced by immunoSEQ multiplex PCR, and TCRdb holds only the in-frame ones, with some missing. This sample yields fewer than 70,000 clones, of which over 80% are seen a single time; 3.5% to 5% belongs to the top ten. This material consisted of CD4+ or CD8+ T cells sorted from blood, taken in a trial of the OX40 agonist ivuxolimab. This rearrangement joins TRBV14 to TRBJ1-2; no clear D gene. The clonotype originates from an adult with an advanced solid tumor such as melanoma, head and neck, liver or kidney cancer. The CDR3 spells CASSQAINYGYTF. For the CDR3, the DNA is TGTGCCAGCAGCCAAGCCATTAACTATGGCTACACCTTC.